The 23 T cell receptor beta chains listed next were all sequenced from one sample in a study of blood T cell repertoires in COVID-19. Measured with immunoSEQ multiplex PCR; TCRdb has only the in-frame clones, and not every one. The sample carries 200,000 to 250,000 clones, roughly 85% recorded once. Sequencing used peripheral blood. Receptor source: a woman aged 70-85 years with COVID-19, enrolled during active disease.

The chain employs TRBV2 and TRBJ1-6; 8 bases are a match to TRBD1. Germline-derived CDR1 and CDR2 are SNHLY and FYNNEI. The CDR3 length is 14 residues. J lost 3 bases, V lost 7 bases, and 2 bases had no gene match. CDR3 protein: CASTGGVYNSPLHF. As DNA, the CDR3 is TGTGCCAGCACAGGGGGCGTCTATAATTCACCCCTCCACTTT.

This chain links TRBV2 with TRBJ2-5; 14 bases match TRBD2. With V trimmed by 6 bases and J by 4 bases, 13 bases remained unmatched. CDR3 length equals 18 residues. Per the germline V gene, CDR1 is SNHLY and CDR2 is FYNNEI. The CDR3 loop is CASRTGGLAGVGGETQYF. CDR3 DNA: TGTGCCAGCAGGACCGGGGGACTAGCGGGAGTAGGGGGAGAGACCCAGTACTTC.

This chain connects TRBV6-6 to TRBJ1-1, with 8 bases identical to TRBD1. V dropped 6 bases and J dropped 0; count of bases not matched to a gene: 6. CDR1 and CDR2 (germline): MNHNY, SVGAGI (reference sequence). The CDR3 is 15 residues long. In DNA form, the CDR3 reads TGTGCCAGCAGGAAAGGACAGGGATTGAACACTGAAGCTTTCTTT. This gives the protein CASRKGQGLNTEAFF.

The chain has TRBV7-3 and TRBJ1-2; the D is unclear. CDR3 length: 14 residues. V was shortened by 2 bases and J by 2 bases, with 9 bases between the two germline ends. From germline, CDR1 is SGHTA and CDR2 FQGTGA. The CDR3 region has the DNA TGTGCCAGCAGCTTACTGAGTCGAAACTATGGCTACACCTTC. As protein: CASSLLSRNYGYTF.

The rearrangement uses TRBV5-1 and TRBJ2-5; 9 nucleotides line up with TRBD1. V was pared by 4 bases and J by 5 bases, with 9 bases of the junction left unmatched. CDR1 is SGHRS, CDR2 YFSETQ, per germline. This CDR3 spans 15 amino acids. The CDR3 DNA is TGCGCCAGCAGCGACTATACAGGGGGCCCGGAGACCCAGTACTTC. Translating it yields CASSDYTGGPETQYF.

This clone was detected only once. The genes are TRBV29-1 and TRBJ1-1; D is perhaps TRBD1 (5 bases). Trimming shortened V by 6 bases and J by 4 bases, and 21 bases separated the two germline ends. CDR3 size: 15 residues. Per the germline V gene, CDR1 is SQVTM and CDR2 is ANQGSEA. This CDR3 reads CSVYRSGFPGTEAFF. As DNA, the CDR3 is TGCAGCGTGTATCGTTCAGGGTTCCCGGGCACTGAAGCTTTCTTT.

This rearrangement joins TRBV7-2 to TRBJ2-2; 7 bases agree with TRBD2. J was trimmed by 4 bases and V by 1 base; bases with no gene match: 6. This CDR3 region has 16 residues. The V gene's germline CDR1 is SGHTA and CDR2 FQGNSA. This CDR3 is CASSLVPAGPTGELFF. The DNA for the CDR3 is TGTGCCAGCAGCTTAGTTCCAGCGGGACCCACCGGGGAGCTGTTTTTT.

The rearrangement uses TRBV27 and TRBJ2-1, with unresolved D. The CDR3 runs to 13 residues. Germline V CDR1 and CDR2: MNHEY, SMNVEV (reference sequence). V was cut by 5 bases and J by 2 bases, with 7 bases left in between. Here the CDR3 reads CASSRVPYNEQFF. As DNA, the CDR3 is TGTGCCAGCAGTCGCGTCCCCTACAATGAGCAGTTCTTC.

The V call is TRBV27, the J call TRBJ2-3; D possibly corresponds to TRBD2 (5 bases). Trimming took 7 bases from V and 2 from J, leaving 13 bases between them. The CDR3 is 14 residues long. The germline V gene has CDR1 MNHEY and CDR2 SMNVEV (reference sequence). In DNA, the CDR3 is TGTGCCAGCAACGGACGGGGAGACACAGATACGCAGTATTTT. Translating it yields CASNGRGDTDTQYF.

The rearrangement links TRBV6-1 to TRBJ2-7; D uncertain. Looked up from germline, CDR1 is MNHNS and CDR2 is SASEGT. CDR3 size: 13 residues. The V gene lost 1 base and the J gene lost 9 bases, with 13 bases spanning the gap. The CDR3 sequence is CASSEDTGQRQYF. The CDR3 DNA reads TGTGCCAGCAGTGAAGATACGGGTCAAAGGCAGTACTTC.

The chain carries TRBV10-3 and TRBJ1-1, with 8 bases identical to TRBD1. The CDR3 is 14 amino acids. Germline loops: CDR1 ENHRY, CDR2 SYGVKD. V was pared by 4 bases and J by 8 bases, with 9 bases of the junction left unmatched. The CDR3 here is CAISGQGRGVEAFF. CDR3 bases: TGTGCCATCAGTGGACAGGGGAGGGGCGTGGAAGCTTTCTTT.

The gene calls are TRBV19 and TRBJ1-1, with 12 bases fitting TRBD1. Germline CDR1 is LNHDA and CDR2 is SQIVND (reference sequence). The CDR3 sequence is 16 residues long. Trimming removed 4 bases from V and 4 bases from J; junction bases left unmatched: 7. CDR3 sequence: CASSRGTGGAITEAFF. CDR3 coding DNA: TGTGCCAGTAGTAGAGGGACAGGGGGCGCTATCACTGAAGCTTTCTTT.

This rearrangement joins TRBV7-2 to TRBJ2-3, with 7 bases matching TRBD2. Germline V gene lookup returns CDR1 SGHTA and CDR2 FQGNSA. V lost 7 bases to trimming and J lost 4 bases; unmatched junction nucleotides: 11. There are 15 residues in the CDR3. CDR3 nucleotide sequence: TGTGCCAGCACCGGGGCGGGGGTTTCTTCAGATACGCAGTATTTT. The encoded protein is CASTGAGVSSDTQYF. The whole variable domain, filled in from reference TRBV7-2 and TRBJ2-3, reads GAGVSQSPSNKVTEKGKDVELRCDPISGHTALYWYRQSLGQGLEFLIYFQGNSAPDKSGLPSDRFSAERTGGSVSTLTIQRTQQEDSAVYLCASTGAGVSSDTQYFGPGTRLTVL.

The J gene is TRBJ1-1, the V gene TRBV9; TRBD1 agrees at 8 bases. CDR3 length: 16 residues. Germline V CDR1 and CDR2: SGDLS, YYNGEE. V lost 2 bases and J lost 1; bases outside the gene matches: 7. The CDR3 protein is CASSVDPGGWNTEAFF. The CDR3 nucleotides are TGTGCCAGCAGCGTTGACCCAGGGGGCTGGAACACTGAAGCTTTCTTT.

The chain has TRBV6-2 or TRBV6-3 and TRBJ2-5; weak D call: TRBD2 (5 bases). CDR1 MNHEY and CDR2 SVGEGT come from the germline V gene. The CDR3 consists of 16 residues. V dropped 5 bases and J dropped 5 bases, with 21 bases sitting between them. The CDR3 DNA reads TGTGCCAGCAGTCCCGGGCTAGCTATTATGATGGAGACCCAGTACTTC. Its translation is CASSPGLAIMMETQYF.

This clone was recorded only once. The rearrangement joins TRBV6-1 to TRBJ2-7, with TRBD1 identical over 10 bases. V was pared by 4 bases and J by 3 bases, with 9 bases of the junction left unmatched. Germline V gives CDR1 MNHNS, CDR2 SASEGT. This CDR3 has 16 amino acids. The CDR3 reads CASSVTGGYEGYEQYF. CDR3 coding DNA: TGTGCCAGCAGTGTGACAGGGGGCTATGAAGGCTACGAGCAGTACTTC.

Note on this clone: Within the sample, other DNA sequences also encode this same CDR3. The CDR3 nucleotides are TGTGCCAGCAGTTACAGGGGCAGGGACTATGGCTACACCTTC. This encodes CASSYRGRDYGYTF. This chain connects TRBV6-2 or TRBV6-3 to TRBJ1-2, with TRBD1 as a possible D gene (5 bases). Trimming pared 2 bases from V and 3 bases from J, leaving 10 bases between. Germline values: CDR1 MNHEY, CDR2 SVGEGT. The CDR3 length is 14 residues.

A few counts support this clone. This chain connects TRBV10-3 to TRBJ2-7; 14 bases are a match to TRBD2. The CDR3 totals 19 residues. Trimming cost V 6 bases and J 4 bases; bases outside gene matches: 17. The germline CDR1 and CDR2 sequences are ENHRY and SYGVKD. CDR3 DNA: TGTGCCATCAGGTCGGGACTAGCGGGAGTATCTCCAACCTGGTACGAGCAGTACTTC. Its protein product is CAIRSGLAGVSPTWYEQYF.

This sequence joins TRBV18 and TRBJ1-1, with a possible D match to TRBD1 (6 bases). V was trimmed by 3 bases and J by 2 bases, leaving 13 bases between them. Germline CDR1 is KGHSH and CDR2 is LQKENI. This CDR3 contains 15 residues. The CDR3 coding sequence is TGTGCCAGCTCACCGCCACAAGGGGGAAACACTGAAGCTTTCTTT. This codes for CASSPPQGGNTEAFF.

The V gene is TRBV19, the J gene TRBJ1-6, with 8 bases aligning to TRBD1. The CDR3 has 17 amino acids. Germline assignment: CDR1 LNHDA and CDR2 SQIVND (reference sequence). Losses at the gene ends were 5 bases for V and 6 bases for J; bases not matched to a gene: 12. The CDR3 DNA follows: TGTGCCAGTAGTTTCCTATCCGGGACAGGAGTTAATTCACCCCTCCACTTT. This sequence encodes CASSFLSGTGVNSPLHF.

This clone was seen more than once but under ten times. The gene calls are TRBV6-6 and TRBJ2-7, with 8 bases matching TRBD1. In germline, CDR1 is MNHNY, CDR2 SVGAGI (reference sequence). J was trimmed by 4 bases and V by 6 bases; bases with no gene match: 5. The CDR3 extends over 13 amino acids. The CDR3 region has the DNA TGTGCCAGCAGGCAGGGGGCCTTTTACGAGCAGTACTTC. Translated: CASRQGAFYEQYF.

This sequence joins TRBV9 and TRBJ2-2, with D possibly being TRBD1 (6 bases). V was clipped by 4 bases and J by 6 bases, with 16 bases between them. Germline CDR1 is SGDLS and CDR2 is YYNGEE. The CDR3 sequence is 15 residues long. CDR3 loop: CASSPRGEGAGELFF. The CDR3 DNA is TGTGCCAGCAGCCCCCGGGGCGAGGGGGCCGGGGAGCTGTTTTTT.

About this clone: The sample contains more than one DNA sequence encoding this CDR3. The genes are TRBV18 and TRBJ1-6, with D tentatively TRBD1 (6 bases). Germline values: CDR1 KGHSH, CDR2 LQKENI. The germline V and J ends were trimmed by 3 bases and 10 bases, with 13 bases remaining between them. The CDR3 is 14 residues long. The CDR3 spells CASSPSGGSSPLHF. Here the CDR3 DNA reads TGTGCCAGCTCACCGAGCGGGGGCTCGTCACCCCTCCACTTT. Combining the CDR3 with reference TRBV18 and TRBJ1-6 gives the whole variable domain NAGVMQNPRHLVRRRGQEARLRCSPMKGHSHVYWYRQLPEEGLKFMVYLQKENIIDESGMPKERFSAEFPKEGPSILRIQQVVRGDSAAYFCASSPSGGSSPLHFGNGTRLTVT.